This TCR beta chain emerged from a study of prognosis after radiotherapy for stage I lung cancer. Study-wide background: Alongside stereotactic body radiotherapy, concurrent therapy was given to no patient.

This clonotype was found once. Since a much larger clone is just one base distant, this may be a read error. Genomic DNA provided the template from which TCR beta CDR3 was amplified by two-round multiplex PCR. Primers specific to each TRBV and TRBJ gene drove first-round PCR. TCRdb reanalysed the multiplex PCR reads using MiXCR and keeps one entry per CDR3 protein. The table records over 25,000 distinct CDR3 sequences, about 45% of them present only once. The CDR3 is made up of 17 amino acids. Trimming cost V 4 bases and J 0 bases, with 13 bases left between them. Germline CDR1 and CDR2: ENHRY and SYGVKD.

The clonotype originates from a donor aged 50 or older with non-small cell lung cancer. The V gene is TRBV10-3, the J gene TRBJ2-6; weak D call: TRBD1 (6 bases). The source material was PBMCs, sampled before or after stereotactic body radiation therapy (not recorded which). CDR3 nucleotides: TGTGCCATCAGTGTGGGACACGGGGCCTCTGGGGCCAACGTCCTGACTTTC. Translated, it gives CAISVGHGASGANVLTF.